These T cell receptor beta chains were read from a single sample in a study of T cells in Graves' hyperthyroidism and ophthalmopathy. From the multiplex PCR reads, TCRdb called clonotypes with MiXCR, one entry per CDR3 protein. The sample comprises roughly 650,000 distinct CDR3 sequences, 16% of which are singletons, and under 3.5% rests with the top ten. The sequenced material came from blood. The receptor source for this set is a middle-aged woman with Graves' ophthalmopathy. CDR3s include the opening cysteine and the closing phenylalanine or tryptophan. A D gene is named only where the DNA matches it firmly. Some rows have no size entry. The others give once, few or many, or a class for an expanded clone.

CDR3 length: 13; D gene: .; V gene: TRBV19; J gene: TRBJ1-5; clone size: .; CDR3 DNA: TGTGCCAGTAGTATTCATGGCAATCAGCCCCAGCATTTT; CDR3 protein: CASSIHGNQPQHF
CDR3 length: 17; D gene: .; V gene: TRBV6-1; J gene: TRBJ1-5; clone size: many; CDR3 DNA: TGTGCCAGCATGGGAGGGGGGCAGTCACTTGGCAATCAGCCCCAGCATTTT; CDR3 protein: CASMGGGQSLGNQPQHF
CDR3 length: 15; D gene: TRBD2; V gene: TRBV6-1; J gene: TRBJ2-2; clone size: many; CDR3 DNA: TGTGCCAGCAGCGCGGGAGGGGTGGGGGCCGGGGAGCTGTTTTTT; CDR3 protein: CASSAGGVGAGELFF
CDR3 length: 11; D gene: .; V gene: TRBV2; J gene: TRBJ2-3; clone size: many; CDR3 DNA: TGTGCCAGCGGGAGTCCAGATACGCAGTATTTT; CDR3 protein: CASGSPDTQYF
CDR3 length: 14; D gene: .; V gene: TRBV11-1; J gene: TRBJ2-7; clone size: many; CDR3 DNA: TGTGCCAGCAGCTTATATCGGGGAGACTACGAGCAGTACTTC; CDR3 protein: CASSLYRGDYEQYF
CDR3 length: 13; D gene: TRBD2; V gene: TRBV2; J gene: TRBJ2-1; clone size: many; CDR3 DNA: TGTGCCAGCAGCGGGACTAGCGGGGTTGAGCAGTTCTTC; CDR3 protein: CASSGTSGVEQFF
CDR3 length: 12; D gene: .; V gene: TRBV29-1; J gene: TRBJ2-1; clone size: .; CDR3 DNA: TGCAGCGTTGTAAGGGAAAACGACGAGCAGTTCTTC; CDR3 protein: CSVVRENDEQFF
CDR3 length: 15; D gene: .; V gene: TRBV20-1; J gene: TRBJ2-1; clone size: many; CDR3 DNA: TGCAGTGCCCCCAGCTTAGAACAGGGGAGGAATGAGCAGTTCTTC; CDR3 protein: CSAPSLEQGRNEQFF
CDR3 length: 13; D gene: TRBD1; V gene: TRBV20-1; J gene: TRBJ2-7; clone size: many; CDR3 DNA: TGCAGTGCTAGAGGGACAGGGGACTACGAGCAGTACTTC; CDR3 protein: CSARGTGDYEQYF
CDR3 length: 17; D gene: TRBD2; V gene: TRBV12-3/TRBV12-4; J gene: TRBJ2-2; clone size: many; CDR3 DNA: TGTGCCATCCCCTCGACTAGCGGGGGGGCAGACACCGGGGAGCTGTTTTTT; CDR3 protein: CAIPSTSGGADTGELFF
CDR3 length: 16; D gene: TRBD1; V gene: TRBV18; J gene: TRBJ1-1; clone size: many; CDR3 DNA: TGTGCCAGCTCACCGGGACAGGCATACCGGAGCACTGAAGCTTTCTTT; CDR3 protein: CASSPGQAYRSTEAFF
CDR3 length: 14; D gene: .; V gene: TRBV7-9; J gene: TRBJ1-6; clone size: few; CDR3 DNA: TGTGCCAGCAGCAAGACGGGGGCGGATTCACCCCTCCACTTT; CDR3 protein: CASSKTGADSPLHF
CDR3 length: 12; D gene: .; V gene: TRBV2; J gene: TRBJ1-1; clone size: few; CDR3 DNA: TGTGCCAGCAGCGTTACAGTCGATGGGGCTTTCTTT; CDR3 protein: CASSVTVDGAFF